One sample yielded the 5 T cell receptor beta chains listed below, sequenced in a study of T-cell reconstitution after alpha-beta-depleted transplantation in children. It was with unique molecular identifiers that the TCRbeta library was prepared. TCRdb re-derived calls from the PCR reads in MiXCR, one entry per CDR3 protein. The table has some 87,000 distinct CDR3 sequences, 15% to 19% seen once; the top ten hold around 20%. The sequences come from PBMCs, mostly from graft donor cells, collected 180 days after TCRalphabeta/CD19-depleted stem cell transplant. Every receptor here comes from a male patient aged 2-15 years who had a stem cell transplant for acute lymphoblastic leukemia, so the T cells may come from the graft donor.

This clonotype was observed a handful of times. The rearrangement uses TRBV6-2 or TRBV6-3 and TRBJ2-5, with TRBD2 matching over 9 bases. V was pared by 2 bases and J by 2 bases, with 9 bases of the junction left unmatched. CDR3 length: 17 residues. Germline CDR1 is MNHEY and CDR2 is SVGEGT. CDR3 loop: CASSYEYERGAQETQYF. CDR3 DNA: TGTGCCAGCAGTTACGAGTACGAGCGGGGGGCTCAAGAGACCCAGTACTTC.

This clonotype was detected only a few times. This rearrangement joins TRBV6-1 to TRBJ2-1; TRBD2 matches 10 bases. The CDR3 spans 16 residues. The junction had 7 bases not matched to a gene; V was cut back by 6 bases and J by 2 bases. Germline CDR1 and CDR2: MNHNS and SASEGT. CDR3 in DNA: TGTGCCAGCAGGCCCACTAGCGGGGCTACCTACAATGAGCAGTTCTTC. It codes for CASRPTSGATYNEQFF.

The chain is built from TRBV3-1 and TRBJ2-1, with D perhaps matching TRBD2 (5 bases). V lost 0 bases and J 5 bases, leaving 14 bases between the germline ends. This CDR3 spans 16 amino acids. The V gene's germline CDR1 is LGHDT and CDR2 YNNKEL (reference sequence). CDR3 DNA: TGTGCCAGCAGCCAAGATCTAGCTAGTTTAGACAATGAGCAGTTCTTC. Translating it yields CASSQDLASLDNEQFF.

V and J are TRBV9 and TRBJ2-2; TRBD1 might be the D (5 bases). Germline V lookup: CDR1 SGDLS, CDR2 YYNGEE. With 4 bases removed from V and 5 bases from J, the gap between germline ends came to 12 bases. The CDR3 totals 14 residues. As DNA, the CDR3 is TGTGCCAGCAGCACAAGACAGTTAACCGGGGAGCTGTTTTTT. Translation: CASSTRQLTGELFF.

The chain couples TRBV12-3 or TRBV12-4 to TRBJ2-3; TRBD2 aligns across 13 bases. The CDR3 runs to 16 residues. After removal of 6 bases from V and 2 bases from J, the junction contained 5 bases not matched to a gene. CDR3 residues: CASRTTSGGITDTQYF. CDR3 nucleotides: TGTGCCAGCAGGACGACTAGCGGGGGGATCACAGATACGCAGTATTTT.